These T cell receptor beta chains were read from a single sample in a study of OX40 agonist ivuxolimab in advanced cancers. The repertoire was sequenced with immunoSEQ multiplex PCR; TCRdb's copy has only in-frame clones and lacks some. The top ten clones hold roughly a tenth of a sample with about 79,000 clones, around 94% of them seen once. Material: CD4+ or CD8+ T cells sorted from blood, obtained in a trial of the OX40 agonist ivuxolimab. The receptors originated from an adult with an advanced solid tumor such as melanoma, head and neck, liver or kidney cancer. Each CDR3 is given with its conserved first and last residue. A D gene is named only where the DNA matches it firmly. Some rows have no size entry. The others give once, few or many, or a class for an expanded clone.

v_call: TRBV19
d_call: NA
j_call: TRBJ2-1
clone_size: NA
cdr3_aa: CATLGDRSRNEQFF
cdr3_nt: TGTGCCACCCTCGGGGACCGTTCGAGGAATGAGCAGTTCTTC

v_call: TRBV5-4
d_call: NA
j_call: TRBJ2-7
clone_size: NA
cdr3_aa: CASSLGTAGYEQYF
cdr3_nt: TGTGCCAGCAGCCTCGGGACGGCTGGCTACGAGCAGTACTTC

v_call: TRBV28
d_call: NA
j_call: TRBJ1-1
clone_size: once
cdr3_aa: CASSLEGFEAFF
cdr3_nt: TGTGCCAGCAGTTTAGAGGGATTTGAAGCTTTCTTT

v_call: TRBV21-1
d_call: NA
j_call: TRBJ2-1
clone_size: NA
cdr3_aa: CASSSHGQGVYNEQFF
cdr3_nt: TGTGCCAGCAGCTCCCACGGACAGGGGGTCTACAATGAGCAGTTCTTC

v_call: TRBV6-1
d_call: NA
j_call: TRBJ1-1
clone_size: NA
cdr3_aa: CASSIRVEGTEAFF
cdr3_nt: TGTGCCAGCAGTATCAGGGTGGAAGGAACTGAAGCTTTCTTT

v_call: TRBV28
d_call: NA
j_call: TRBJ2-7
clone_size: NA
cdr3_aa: CASSPTNSYEQYF
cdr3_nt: TGTGCCAGCAGTCCTACTAACTCCTACGAGCAGTACTTC

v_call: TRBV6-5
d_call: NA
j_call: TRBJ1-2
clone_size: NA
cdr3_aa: CASSYPGGYTF
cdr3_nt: TGTGCCAGCAGTTACCCCGGAGGCTACACCTTC

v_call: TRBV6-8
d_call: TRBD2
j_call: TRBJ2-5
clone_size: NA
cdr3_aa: CASRTPLRGVQETQYF
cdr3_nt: TGTGCCAGCAGAACCCCGTTGCGGGGGGTCCAAGAGACCCAGTACTTC

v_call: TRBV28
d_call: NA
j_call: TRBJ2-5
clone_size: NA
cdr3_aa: CASSLNGTKKETQYF
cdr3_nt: TGTGCCAGCAGTTTAAATGGGACCAAAAAAGAGACCCAGTACTTC

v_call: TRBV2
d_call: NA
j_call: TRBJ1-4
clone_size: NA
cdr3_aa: CASSDWGGANEKLFF
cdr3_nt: TGTGCCAGCAGTGACTGGGGGGGTGCGAATGAAAAACTGTTTTTT

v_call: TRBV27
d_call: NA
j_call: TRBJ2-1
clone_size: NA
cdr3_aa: CASSQMVGNEQFF
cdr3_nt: TGTGCCAGCAGTCAAATGGTGGGAAATGAGCAGTTCTTC

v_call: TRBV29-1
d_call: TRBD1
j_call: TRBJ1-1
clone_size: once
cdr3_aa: CSVKGARAEAFF
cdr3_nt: TGCAGCGTTAAGGGGGCCCGAGCTGAAGCTTTCTTT

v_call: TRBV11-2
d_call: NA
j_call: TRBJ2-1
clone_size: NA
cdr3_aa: CASAKGVEQFF
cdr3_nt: TGTGCCAGCGCAAAGGGAGTTGAGCAGTTCTTC

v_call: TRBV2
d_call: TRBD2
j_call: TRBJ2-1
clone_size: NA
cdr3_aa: CASSGLGLAGNNEQFF
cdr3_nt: TGTGCCAGCAGTGGTCTGGGACTAGCGGGAAACAATGAGCAGTTCTTC

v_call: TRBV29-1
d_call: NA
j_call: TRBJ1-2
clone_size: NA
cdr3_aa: CSVESLMGGYTF
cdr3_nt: TGCAGCGTTGAATCTCTGATGGGAGGCTACACCTTC

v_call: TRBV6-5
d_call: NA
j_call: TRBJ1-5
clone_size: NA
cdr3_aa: CASSLGVSVGNQPQHF
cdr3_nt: TGTGCCAGCAGTTTGGGGGTTTCGGTTGGCAATCAGCCCCAGCATTTT

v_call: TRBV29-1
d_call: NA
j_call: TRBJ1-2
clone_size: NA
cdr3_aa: CSVVQIYGYTF
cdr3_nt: TGCAGCGTTGTTCAGATCTATGGCTACACCTTC

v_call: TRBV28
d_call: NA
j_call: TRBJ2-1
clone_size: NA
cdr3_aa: CASRPAGSSYNEQFF
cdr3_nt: TGTGCCAGCAGGCCTGCGGGGAGCTCCTACAATGAGCAGTTCTTC

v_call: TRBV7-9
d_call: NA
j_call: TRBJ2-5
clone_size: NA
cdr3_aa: CASSNPPETQYF
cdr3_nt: TGTGCCAGCAGCAACCCCCCAGAGACCCAGTACTTC

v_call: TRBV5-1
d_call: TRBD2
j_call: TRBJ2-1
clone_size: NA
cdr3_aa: CASSLAGTSGYNEQFF
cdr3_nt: TGCGCCAGCAGCTTGGCCGGGACTAGCGGGTACAATGAGCAGTTCTTC

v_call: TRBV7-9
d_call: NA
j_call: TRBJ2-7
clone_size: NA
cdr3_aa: CASSKGDLYEQYF
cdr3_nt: TGTGCCAGCAGCAAAGGAGACCTCTACGAGCAGTACTTC

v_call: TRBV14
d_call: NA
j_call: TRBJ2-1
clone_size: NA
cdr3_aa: CASSQDPGLEQFF
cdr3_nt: TGTGCCAGCAGCCAAGATCCCGGGCTTGAGCAGTTCTTC

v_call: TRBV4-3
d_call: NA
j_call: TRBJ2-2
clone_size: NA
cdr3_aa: CASSQDTARVIGELFF
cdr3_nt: TGCGCCAGCAGCCAAGATACGGCCAGGGTGATCGGGGAGCTGTTTTTT

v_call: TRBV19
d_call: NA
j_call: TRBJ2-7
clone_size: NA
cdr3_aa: CASSMTRQDYEQYF
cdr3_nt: TGTGCCAGTAGTATGACCCGACAGGACTACGAGCAGTACTTC

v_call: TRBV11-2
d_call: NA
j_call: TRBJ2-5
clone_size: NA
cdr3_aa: CASSLWGGETQYF
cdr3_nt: TGTGCCAGCAGCTTATGGGGTGGAGAGACCCAGTACTTC

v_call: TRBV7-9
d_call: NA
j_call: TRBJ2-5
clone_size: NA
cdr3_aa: CASSFDSNQETQYF
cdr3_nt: TGTGCCAGCAGCTTCGACAGCAACCAAGAGACCCAGTACTTC

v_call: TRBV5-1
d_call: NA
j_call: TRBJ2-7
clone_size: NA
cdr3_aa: CASSMGDLSYEQYF
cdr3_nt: TGCGCCAGCAGCATGGGGGATCTCTCCTACGAGCAGTACTTC

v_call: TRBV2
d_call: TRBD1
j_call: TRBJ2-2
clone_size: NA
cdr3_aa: CASSSGTGTPGELFF
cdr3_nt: TGTGCCAGCAGTTCCGGGACAGGGACCCCCGGGGAGCTGTTTTTT

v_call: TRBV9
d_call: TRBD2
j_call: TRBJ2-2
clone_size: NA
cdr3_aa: CASSLPLAGGPGTGELFF
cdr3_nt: TGTGCCAGCAGCCTACCCCTAGCGGGGGGGCCGGGGACCGGGGAGCTGTTTTTT

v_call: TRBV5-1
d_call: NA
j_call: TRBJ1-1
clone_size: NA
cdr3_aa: CASSLYGGQNTEAFF
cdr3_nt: TGCGCCAGCAGCCTTTATGGGGGCCAGAACACTGAAGCTTTCTTT

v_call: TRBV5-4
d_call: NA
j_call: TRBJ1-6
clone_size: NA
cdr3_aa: CASSLQGSSPLHF
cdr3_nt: TGTGCCAGCAGCTTGCAGGGGAGTTCACCCCTCCACTTT

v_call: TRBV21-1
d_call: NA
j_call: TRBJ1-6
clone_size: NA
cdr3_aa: CASSIFAFRGTDNSPLHF
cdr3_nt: TGTGCCAGCAGCATCTTCGCTTTTCGCGGGACAGATAATTCACCCCTCCACTTT

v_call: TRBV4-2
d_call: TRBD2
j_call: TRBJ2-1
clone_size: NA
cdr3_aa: CASSQELTSGNHEQFF
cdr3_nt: TGTGCCAGCAGCCAAGAGTTGACTAGCGGGAACCATGAGCAGTTCTTC

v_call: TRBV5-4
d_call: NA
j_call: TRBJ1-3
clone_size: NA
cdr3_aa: CASSLEGEGIGNTIYF
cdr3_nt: TGTGCCAGCAGCTTGGAGGGGGAAGGGATTGGAAACACCATATATTTT

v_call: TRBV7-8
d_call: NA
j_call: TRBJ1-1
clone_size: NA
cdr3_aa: CASSLVITGPSDTEAFF
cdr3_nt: TGTGCCAGCAGCTTAGTCATAACAGGCCCCTCGGACACTGAAGCTTTCTTT

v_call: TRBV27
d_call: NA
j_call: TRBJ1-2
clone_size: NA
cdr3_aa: CASSLVPNYGYTF
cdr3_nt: TGTGCCAGCAGTTTAGTCCCCAACTATGGCTACACCTTC

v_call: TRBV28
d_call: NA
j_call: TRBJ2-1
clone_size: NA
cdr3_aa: CASSFQGYEQFF
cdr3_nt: TGTGCCAGCAGTTTCCAAGGCTATGAGCAGTTCTTC

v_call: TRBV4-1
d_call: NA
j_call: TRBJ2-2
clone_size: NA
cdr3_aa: CASSQDGASGVTGELFF
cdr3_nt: TGCGCCAGCAGCCAAGATGGGGCTAGTGGGGTCACCGGGGAGCTGTTTTTT

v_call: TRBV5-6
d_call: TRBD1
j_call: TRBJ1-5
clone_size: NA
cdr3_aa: CASSLARGHQPQHF
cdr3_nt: TGTGCCAGCAGCTTGGCGAGGGGGCATCAGCCCCAGCATTTT

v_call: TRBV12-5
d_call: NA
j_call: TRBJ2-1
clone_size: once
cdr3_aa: CASGWGISYNEQFF
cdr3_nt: TGTGCTAGTGGTTGGGGGATATCCTACAATGAGCAGTTCTTC

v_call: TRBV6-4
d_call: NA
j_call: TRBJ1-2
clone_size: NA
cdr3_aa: CASSLLQGGNGYTF
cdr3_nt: TGTGCCAGCAGCCTACTACAGGGAGGGAATGGCTACACCTTC

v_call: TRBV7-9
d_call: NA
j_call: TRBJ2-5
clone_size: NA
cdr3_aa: CASSLWPSRAQETQYF
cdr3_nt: TGTGCCAGCAGCTTATGGCCCTCGAGAGCCCAAGAGACCCAGTACTTC

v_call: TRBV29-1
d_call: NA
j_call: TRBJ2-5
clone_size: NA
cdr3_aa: CSVEHRQETQYF
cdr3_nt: TGCAGCGTTGAACACAGACAAGAGACCCAGTACTTC

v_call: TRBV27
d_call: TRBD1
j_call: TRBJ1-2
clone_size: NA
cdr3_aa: CASSDGTGGGGYTF
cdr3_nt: TGTGCCAGCAGTGATGGGACAGGGGGTGGGGGCTACACCTTC

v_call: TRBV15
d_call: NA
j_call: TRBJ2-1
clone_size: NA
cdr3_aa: CATSTSDVAYNEQFF
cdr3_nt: TGTGCCACCAGCACTTCGGACGTTGCCTACAATGAGCAGTTCTTC

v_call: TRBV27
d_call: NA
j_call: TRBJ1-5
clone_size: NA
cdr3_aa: CASSLKDSNQPQHF
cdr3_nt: TGTGCCAGCAGTTTAAAAGATAGCAATCAGCCCCAGCATTTT

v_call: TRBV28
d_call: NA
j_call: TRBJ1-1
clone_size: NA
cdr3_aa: CASTPAKGLMNTEAFF
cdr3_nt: TGTGCCAGCACCCCTGCGAAGGGACTCATGAACACTGAAGCTTTCTTT

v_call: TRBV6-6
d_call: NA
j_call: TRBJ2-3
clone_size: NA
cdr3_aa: CASSYSEGTSTDTQYF
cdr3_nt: TGTGCCAGCAGTTACTCGGAGGGAACTAGCACAGATACGCAGTATTTT

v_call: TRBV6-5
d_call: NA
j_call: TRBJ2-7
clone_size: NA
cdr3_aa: CASSFNPLSYEQYF
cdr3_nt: TGTGCCAGCAGTTTTAACCCTCTTTCCTACGAGCAGTACTTC

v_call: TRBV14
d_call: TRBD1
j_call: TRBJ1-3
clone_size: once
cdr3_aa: CASSQVPGQEENTIYF
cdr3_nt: TGTGCCAGCAGCCAAGTCCCGGGACAGGAAGAAAACACCATATATTTT

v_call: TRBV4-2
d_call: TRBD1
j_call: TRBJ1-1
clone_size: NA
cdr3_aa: CASSYRGGGTEAFF
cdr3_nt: TGTGCCAGCAGCTACAGGGGCGGAGGCACTGAAGCTTTCTTT

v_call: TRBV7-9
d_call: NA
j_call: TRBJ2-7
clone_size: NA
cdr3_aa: CASSYPGLEQYF
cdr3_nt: TGTGCCAGCAGCTACCCGGGACTCGAACAGTACTTC

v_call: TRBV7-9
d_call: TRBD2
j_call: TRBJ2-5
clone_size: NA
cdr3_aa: CAPSGLVLGGETQYF
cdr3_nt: TGTGCCCCCTCGGGACTAGTATTAGGTGGAGAGACCCAGTACTTC